This TCR beta chain was found in a study of OX40 agonist ivuxolimab in advanced cancers. Regarding the research as a whole: Ivuxolimab, which targeted the costimulatory receptor OX40 (CD134), was an agonistic, fully human IgG2 monoclonal antibody. Intravenous ivuxolimab was administered to patients every 2 weeks at six dose levels: 0.01, 0.1, 0.3, 1.5, 3 and 10 mg/kg. Of the approximately 50 patients in dose escalation, 19 had hepatocellular carcinoma, about 15 had melanoma, 9 had renal cell carcinoma and 9 had head and neck cancer. In the dose-escalation cohort, 70% to 85% of patients were male, and the mean age was 60 years with a range of about 23 to 79. Prior anti-PD-1, anti-PD-L1 or anti-CTLA-4 therapy was permitted, and 40% of dose-escalation patients had received checkpoint inhibitors. Partial responses occurred in three dose-escalation patients: two with cutaneous melanoma and one with hepatocellular carcinoma. Peripheral TCRbeta sequencing was intended to test whether TCR sequence diversity was altered and clonal T-cell expansion was caused by ivuxolimab. The paper describes the monotherapy dose-escalation part (N = 52 patients) of the phase I trial of ivuxolimab. Paper-wide results and their limitations: At doses of 0.1 to 3.0 mg/kg, clonal expansion of both CD4+ and CD8+ blood T cells was observed from baseline to week 6. Partial responders in the 0.1-3.0 mg/kg groups had among the lowest normalized peripheral clonal expansion, especially among CD8+ T cells. After ivuxolimab, CD8+ T cells had more expanded clones than CD4+ T cells on average. The antigen specificity of the clonally expanded peripheral T cells was not determined. Low levels of normalized T-cell clonal expansion were also seen in some patients who did not respond.

For sequencing of the TCRbeta CDR3 region, genomic DNA was extracted from the sorted cells. The immunoSEQ Assay was used for sequencing of TCRbeta CDR3 regions. Here the immuneACCESS table is served through TCRdb, limited to in-frame sequences with V and J called. Missing clones are a known gap in these copies; in checked studies unresolved V genes cover under half, and the rest lacks a known reason. In all, the sample holds tens of thousands of clones, and 80% of those were seen once. The ten largest clones represent around 4.2% of the sample. The trial excluded patients who had a history of autoimmune disease or were on systemic immunosuppression. In every dose cohort, peripheral blood was drawn for TCR sequencing at baseline, cycle 4 day 1, and cycle 7 day 1. The samples were taken from a phase I, first-in-human, multicenter, open-label dose-escalation trial of ivuxolimab. Adults with locally advanced or metastatic melanoma, renal cell carcinoma, hepatocellular carcinoma or head and neck squamous cell carcinoma were enrolled in the trial. Before TCR sequencing, CD4+ T cells and CD8+ T cells were sorted from peripheral blood as separate populations.

Sequences LGHNA (CDR1) and YSLEER (CDR2) are obtained from the germline V gene. The V end gives up 4 bases and the J end 5 bases, leaving 4 bases in the junction not matched to a gene. The CDR3 runs 14 residues from the cysteine to the phenylalanine. The retained sequence is limited to the CDR3, 42 bases, with the frame set at the first base. The table lists this clone with a count of one. Its antigen has not been determined. The input lacks base qualities; no much larger clone sits a single base away. Recombination joined TRBV4-3 with TRBJ1-1, with 10 junctional bases fitting TRBD1. The clonotype comes from an adult with an advanced solid tumor such as melanoma, head and neck, liver or kidney cancer. The material was CD4+ or CD8+ T cells sorted from blood, obtained in a trial of the OX40 agonist ivuxolimab. The nucleotides are TGCGCCAGCAGCCTACAGGACAGGGGGACTGAAGCTTTCTTT. Translation gives CASSLQDRGTEAFF.